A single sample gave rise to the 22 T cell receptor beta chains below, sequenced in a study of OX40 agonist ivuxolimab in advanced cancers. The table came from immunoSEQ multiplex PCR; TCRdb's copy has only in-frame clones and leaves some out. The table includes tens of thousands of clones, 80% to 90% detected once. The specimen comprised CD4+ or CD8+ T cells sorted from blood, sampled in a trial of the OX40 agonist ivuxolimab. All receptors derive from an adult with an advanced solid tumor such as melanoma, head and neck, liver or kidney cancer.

CDR3 protein: CASSLNLANPEQYF. CDR3 nucleotide sequence: TGTGCCAGCTCACTCAATCTGGCAAACCCCGAGCAGTACTTC. The chain uses TRBV18 and TRBJ2-7, with D unresolved. This CDR3 has 14 amino acids. V lost 4 bases and J 6 bases, leaving 16 bases between the germline ends. Germline V gives CDR1 KGHSH, CDR2 LQKENI.

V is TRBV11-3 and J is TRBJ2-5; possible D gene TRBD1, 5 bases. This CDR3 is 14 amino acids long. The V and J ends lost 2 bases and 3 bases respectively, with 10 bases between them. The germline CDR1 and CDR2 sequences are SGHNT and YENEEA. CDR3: CASSLQGSEETQYF. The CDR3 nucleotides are TGTGCCAGCAGCTTACAGGGTTCTGAAGAGACCCAGTACTTC. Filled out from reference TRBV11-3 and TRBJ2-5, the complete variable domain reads EAGVVQSPRYKIIEKKQPVAFWCNPISGHNTLYWYLQNLGQGPELLIRYENEEAVDDSQLPKDRFSAERLKGVDSTLKIQPAELGDSAVYLCASSLQGSEETQYFGPGTRLLVL.

This CDR3 is CASSPRQGSLEQYF. The DNA for the CDR3 is TGTGCCAGCAGCCCCCGACAGGGTAGCTTGGAGCAGTACTTC. This rearrangement joins TRBV7-2 to TRBJ2-7; 7 bases are a match to TRBD1. The CDR3 runs 14 residues. Trimming cost V 5 bases and J 7 bases; bases outside gene matches: 11. Germline loops: CDR1 SGHTA, CDR2 FQGNSA. Combining the CDR3 with reference TRBV7-2 and TRBJ2-7 gives the whole variable domain GAGVSQSPSNKVTEKGKDVELRCDPISGHTALYWYRQSLGQGLEFLIYFQGNSAPDKSGLPSDRFSAERTGGSVSTLTIQRTQQEDSAVYLCASSPRQGSLEQYFGPGTRLTVT.

The CDR3 DNA follows: TGTGCCAGCAGTTACACTACAGGGGAGGAAGCTTTCTTT. It translates to CASSYTTGEEAFF. The chain is built from TRBV6-5 and TRBJ1-1, with 7 bases fitting TRBD1. V gave up 2 bases and J gave up 8 bases; unmatched junction bases: 5. Germline CDR1 MNHEY, CDR2 SVGAGI. The CDR3 sequence is 13 residues long.

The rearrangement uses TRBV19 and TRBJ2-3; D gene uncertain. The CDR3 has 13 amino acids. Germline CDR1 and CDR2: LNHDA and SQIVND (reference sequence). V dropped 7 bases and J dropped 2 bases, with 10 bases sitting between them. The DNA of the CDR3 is TGTGCCAGTACAGAGCCTGCCACAGATACGCAGTATTTT. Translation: CASTEPATDTQYF.

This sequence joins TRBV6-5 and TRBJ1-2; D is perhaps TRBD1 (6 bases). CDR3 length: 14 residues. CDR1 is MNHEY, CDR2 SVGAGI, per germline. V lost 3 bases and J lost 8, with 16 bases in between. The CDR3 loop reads CASSYTGTRGGYTF. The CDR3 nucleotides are TGTGCCAGCAGTTATACCGGGACACGTGGGGGCTACACCTTC.

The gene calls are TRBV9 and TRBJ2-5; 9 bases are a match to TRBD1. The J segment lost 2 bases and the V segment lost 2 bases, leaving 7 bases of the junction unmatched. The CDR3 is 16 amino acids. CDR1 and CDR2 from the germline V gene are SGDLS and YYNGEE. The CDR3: CASSVAHGQGQETQYF. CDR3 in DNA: TGTGCCAGCAGCGTCGCCCACGGACAGGGGCAAGAGACCCAGTACTTC.

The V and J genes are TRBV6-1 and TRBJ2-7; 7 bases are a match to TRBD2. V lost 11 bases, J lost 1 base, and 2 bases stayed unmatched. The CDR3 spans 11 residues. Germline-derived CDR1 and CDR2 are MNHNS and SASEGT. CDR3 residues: CAWGGSYEQYF. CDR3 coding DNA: TGTGCCTGGGGGGGATCCTACGAGCAGTACTTC.

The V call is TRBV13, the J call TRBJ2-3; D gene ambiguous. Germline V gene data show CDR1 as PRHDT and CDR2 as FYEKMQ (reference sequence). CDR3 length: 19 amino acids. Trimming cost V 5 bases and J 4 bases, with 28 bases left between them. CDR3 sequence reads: CASSARIPGRVADPDTQYF. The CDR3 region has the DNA TGTGCCAGCAGCGCCCGGATCCCAGGTCGCGTGGCGGATCCAGATACGCAGTATTTT.

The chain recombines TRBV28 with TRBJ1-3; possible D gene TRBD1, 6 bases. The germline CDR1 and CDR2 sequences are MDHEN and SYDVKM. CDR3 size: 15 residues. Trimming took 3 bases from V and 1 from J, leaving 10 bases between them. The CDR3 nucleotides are TGTGCCAGCAGTTTGGGGGCCGCTTCTGGAAACACCATATATTTT. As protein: CASSLGAASGNTIYF.

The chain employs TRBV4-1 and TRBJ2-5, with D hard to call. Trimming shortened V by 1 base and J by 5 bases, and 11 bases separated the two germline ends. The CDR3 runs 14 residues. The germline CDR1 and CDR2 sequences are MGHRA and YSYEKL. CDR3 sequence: CASSQVGRGETQYF. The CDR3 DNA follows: TGCGCCAGCAGCCAAGTGGGTCGTGGGGAGACCCAGTACTTC.

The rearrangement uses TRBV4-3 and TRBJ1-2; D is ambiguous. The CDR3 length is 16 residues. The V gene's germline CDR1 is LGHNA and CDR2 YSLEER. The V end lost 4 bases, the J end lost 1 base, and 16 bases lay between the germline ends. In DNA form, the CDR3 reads TGCGCCAGCAGCCGGTCACCCGCCATCCGTAACTATGGCTACACCTTC. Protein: CASSRSPAIRNYGYTF.

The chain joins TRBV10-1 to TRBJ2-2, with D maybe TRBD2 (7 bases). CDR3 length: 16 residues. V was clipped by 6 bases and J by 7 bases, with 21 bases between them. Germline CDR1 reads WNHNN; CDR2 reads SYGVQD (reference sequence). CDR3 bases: TGCGCCAGCAGATCAAGCGGGGACCAAGGGGGCGGGGAGCTGTTTTTT. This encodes CASRSSGDQGGGELFF.

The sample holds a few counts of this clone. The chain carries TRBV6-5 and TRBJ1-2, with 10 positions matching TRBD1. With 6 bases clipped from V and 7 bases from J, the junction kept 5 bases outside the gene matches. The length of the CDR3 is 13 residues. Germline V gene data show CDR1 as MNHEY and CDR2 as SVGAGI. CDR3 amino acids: CASRFGQGGGYTF. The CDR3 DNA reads TGTGCCAGCAGATTCGGACAGGGGGGTGGCTACACCTTC.

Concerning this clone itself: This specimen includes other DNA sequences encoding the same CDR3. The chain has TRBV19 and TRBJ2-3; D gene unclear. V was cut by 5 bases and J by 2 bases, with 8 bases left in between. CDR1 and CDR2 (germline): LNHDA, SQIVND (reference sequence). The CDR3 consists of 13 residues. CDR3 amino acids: CASSPRDTDTQYF. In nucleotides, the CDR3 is TGTGCCAGTAGTCCAAGGGACACAGATACGCAGTATTTT.

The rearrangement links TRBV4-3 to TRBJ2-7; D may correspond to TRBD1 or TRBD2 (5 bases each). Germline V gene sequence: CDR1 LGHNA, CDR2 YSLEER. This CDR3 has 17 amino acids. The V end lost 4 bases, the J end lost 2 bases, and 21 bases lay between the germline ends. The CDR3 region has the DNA TGCGCCAGCAGCCCTAGCTTCCCGGGGCAGCACACCTACGAGCAGTACTTC. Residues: CASSPSFPGQHTYEQYF.

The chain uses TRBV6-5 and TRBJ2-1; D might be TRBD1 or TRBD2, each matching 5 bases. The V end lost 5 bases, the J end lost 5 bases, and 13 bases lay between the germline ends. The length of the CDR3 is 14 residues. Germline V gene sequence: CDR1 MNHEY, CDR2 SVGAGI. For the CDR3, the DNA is TGTGCCAGCAGTCACACGGGGCTCAACAATGAGCAGTTCTTC. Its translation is CASSHTGLNNEQFF.

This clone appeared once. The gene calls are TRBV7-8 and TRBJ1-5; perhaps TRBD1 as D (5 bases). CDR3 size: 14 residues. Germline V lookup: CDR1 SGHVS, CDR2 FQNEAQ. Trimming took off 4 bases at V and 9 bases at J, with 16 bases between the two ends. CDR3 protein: CASSSLGDPRPQHF. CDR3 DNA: TGTGCCAGCAGCTCCCTCGGGGACCCCAGGCCCCAGCATTTT.

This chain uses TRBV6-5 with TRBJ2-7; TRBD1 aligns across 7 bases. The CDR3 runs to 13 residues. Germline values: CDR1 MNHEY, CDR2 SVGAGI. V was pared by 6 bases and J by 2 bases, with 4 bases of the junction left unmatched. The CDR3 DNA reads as TGTGCCAGCAGAGCGACAGGGCCCTACGAGCAGTACTTC. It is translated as CASRATGPYEQYF.

DNA of the CDR3: TGTGCCAGCAAAAGGCTGGGGGGGGCCAGCAATCAGCCCCAGCATTTT. Translation: CASKRLGGASNQPQHF. The chain uses TRBV19 and TRBJ1-5, with a possible D match to TRBD1 (6 bases). Trimming cost V 9 bases and J 1 base, with 19 bases left between them. The CDR3 is 16 amino acids. From germline, CDR1 is LNHDA and CDR2 SQIVND (reference sequence).

The CDR3 loop is CASSQTGGAYNEQFF. The CDR3 coding sequence is TGTGCCAGCAGTCAAACAGGGGGCGCGTACAATGAGCAGTTCTTC. This sequence joins TRBV6-5 and TRBJ2-1; 9 nucleotides agree with TRBD1. V shed 5 bases, J shed 4 bases, and the junction held 6 bases outside the gene matches. Germline-derived CDR1 and CDR2 are MNHEY and SVGAGI. CDR3 size: 15 residues.

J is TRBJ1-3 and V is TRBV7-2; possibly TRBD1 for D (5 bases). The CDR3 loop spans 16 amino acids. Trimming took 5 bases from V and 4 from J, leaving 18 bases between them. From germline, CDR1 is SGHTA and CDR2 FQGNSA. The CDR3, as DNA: TGTGCCAGCAGCCCGCCTCCTAGACAGCCAGGAAACACCATATATTTT. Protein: CASSPPPRQPGNTIYF.